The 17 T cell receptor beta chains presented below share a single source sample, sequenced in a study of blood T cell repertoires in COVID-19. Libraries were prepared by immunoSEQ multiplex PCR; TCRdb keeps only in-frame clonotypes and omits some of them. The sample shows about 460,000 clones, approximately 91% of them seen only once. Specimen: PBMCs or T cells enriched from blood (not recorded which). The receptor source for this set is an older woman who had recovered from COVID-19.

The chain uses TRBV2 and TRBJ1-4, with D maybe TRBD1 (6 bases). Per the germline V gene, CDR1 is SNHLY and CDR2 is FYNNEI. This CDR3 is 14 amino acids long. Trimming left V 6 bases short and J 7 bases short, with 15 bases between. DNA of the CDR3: TGTGCCAGCAGAGCAGGGGTGCAGAGTGAAAAACTGTTTTTT. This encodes CASRAGVQSEKLFF.

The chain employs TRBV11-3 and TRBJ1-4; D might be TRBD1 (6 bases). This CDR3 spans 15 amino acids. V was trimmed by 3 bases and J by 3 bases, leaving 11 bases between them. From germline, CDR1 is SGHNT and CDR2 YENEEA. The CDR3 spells CASSFEGQANEKLFF. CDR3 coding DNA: TGTGCCAGCAGCTTCGAGGGACAAGCTAATGAAAAACTGTTTTTT.

The CDR3 here is CASSRTSGVHGTQYF. In DNA form, the CDR3 reads TGTGCCAGCAGTAGGACTAGCGGAGTCCATGGTACGCAGTATTTT. V is TRBV2 and J is TRBJ2-3; 10 nucleotides align to TRBD2. V gave up 5 bases and J gave up 8 bases; unmatched junction bases: 10. The CDR3 covers 15 residues. The germline V gene encodes CDR1 SNHLY and CDR2 FYNNEI.

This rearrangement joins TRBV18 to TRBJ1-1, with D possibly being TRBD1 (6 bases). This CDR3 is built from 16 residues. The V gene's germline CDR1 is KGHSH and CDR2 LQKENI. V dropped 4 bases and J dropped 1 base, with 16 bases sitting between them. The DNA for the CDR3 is TGTGCCAGCTCACTAGGGACACATTCCACGAACACTGAAGCTTTCTTT. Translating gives CASSLGTHSTNTEAFF. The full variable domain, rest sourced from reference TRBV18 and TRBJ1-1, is NAGVMQNPRHLVRRRGQEARLRCSPMKGHSHVYWYRQLPEEGLKFMVYLQKENIIDESGMPKERFSAEFPKEGPSILRIQQVVRGDSAAYFCASSLGTHSTNTEAFFGQGTRLTVV.

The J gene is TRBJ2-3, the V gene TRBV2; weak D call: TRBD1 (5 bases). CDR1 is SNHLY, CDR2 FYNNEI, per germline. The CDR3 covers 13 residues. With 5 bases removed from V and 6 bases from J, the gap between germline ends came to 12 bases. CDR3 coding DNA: TGTGCCAGCAGTAACCCAGGGTTGGATACGCAGTATTTT. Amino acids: CASSNPGLDTQYF.

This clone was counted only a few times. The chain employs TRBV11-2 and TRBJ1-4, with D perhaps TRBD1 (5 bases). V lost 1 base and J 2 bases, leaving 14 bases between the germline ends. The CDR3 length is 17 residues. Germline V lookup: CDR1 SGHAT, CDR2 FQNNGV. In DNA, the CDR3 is TGTGCCAGCAGCTTAGGGCGGGGGACTGGGACTAATGAAAAACTGTTTTTT. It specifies CASSLGRGTGTNEKLFF.

CDR3 amino acids: CASSSSTGGGNQPQHF. The DNA of the CDR3 is TGTGCCAGCAGTTCCTCCACCGGAGGGGGCAATCAGCCCCAGCATTTT. The chain recombines TRBV6-5 with TRBJ1-5; a possible D gene is TRBD1 (5 bases). Germline assignment: CDR1 MNHEY and CDR2 SVGAGI. CDR3 length: 16 amino acids. V was pared by 4 bases and J by 2 bases, with 15 bases between.

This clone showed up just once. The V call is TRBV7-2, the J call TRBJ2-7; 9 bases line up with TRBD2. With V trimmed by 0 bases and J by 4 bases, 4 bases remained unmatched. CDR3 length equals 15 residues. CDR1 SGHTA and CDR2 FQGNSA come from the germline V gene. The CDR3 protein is CASSLAAGGQYEQYF. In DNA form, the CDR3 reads TGTGCCAGCAGCTTAGCGGCGGGGGGGCAATACGAGCAGTACTTC.

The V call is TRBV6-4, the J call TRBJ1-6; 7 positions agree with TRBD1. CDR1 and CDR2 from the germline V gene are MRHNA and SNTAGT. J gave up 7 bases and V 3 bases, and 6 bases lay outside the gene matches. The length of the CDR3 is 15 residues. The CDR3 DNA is TGTGCCAGCAGTGAAAGACAGGGCGTGAATTCACCCCTCCACTTT. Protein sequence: CASSERQGVNSPLHF.

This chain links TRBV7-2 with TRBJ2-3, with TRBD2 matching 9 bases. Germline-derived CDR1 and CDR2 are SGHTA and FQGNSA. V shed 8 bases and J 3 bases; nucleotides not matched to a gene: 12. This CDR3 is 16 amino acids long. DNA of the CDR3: TGTGCCAGCGGCTCCTGGGGCGGGGGGGTGACAGATACGCAGTATTTT. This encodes CASGSWGGGVTDTQYF.

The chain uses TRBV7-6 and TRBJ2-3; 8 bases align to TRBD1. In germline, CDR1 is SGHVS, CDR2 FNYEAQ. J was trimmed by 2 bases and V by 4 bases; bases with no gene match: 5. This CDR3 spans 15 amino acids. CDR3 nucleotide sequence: TGTGCCAGCAGCTGGGGACAGGCTTACACAGATACGCAGTATTTT. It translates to CASSWGQAYTDTQYF.

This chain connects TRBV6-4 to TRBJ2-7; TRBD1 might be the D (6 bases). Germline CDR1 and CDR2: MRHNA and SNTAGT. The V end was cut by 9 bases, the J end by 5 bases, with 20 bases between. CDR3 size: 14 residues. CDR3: CAREGEQGVHEQYF. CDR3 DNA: TGTGCCAGGGAAGGAGAACAGGGTGTCCACGAGCAGTACTTC.

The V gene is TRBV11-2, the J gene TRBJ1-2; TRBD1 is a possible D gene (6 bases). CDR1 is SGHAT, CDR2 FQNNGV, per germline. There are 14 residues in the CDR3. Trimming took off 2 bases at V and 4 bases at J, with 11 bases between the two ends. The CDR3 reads CASSLIGGAYGYTF. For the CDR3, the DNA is TGTGCCAGCAGCTTAATAGGGGGGGCCTATGGCTACACCTTC.

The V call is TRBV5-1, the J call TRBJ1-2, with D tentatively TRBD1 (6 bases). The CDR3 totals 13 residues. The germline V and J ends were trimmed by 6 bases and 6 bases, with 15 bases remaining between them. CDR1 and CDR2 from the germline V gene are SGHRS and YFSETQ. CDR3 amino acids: CASTKGQSHGYTF. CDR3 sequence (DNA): TGCGCCAGCACCAAAGGACAGAGTCATGGCTACACCTTC.

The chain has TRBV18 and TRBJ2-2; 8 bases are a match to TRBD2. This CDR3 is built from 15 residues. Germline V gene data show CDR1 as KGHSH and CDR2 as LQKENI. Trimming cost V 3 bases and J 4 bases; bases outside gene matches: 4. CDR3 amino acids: CASSPTSVTTGELFF. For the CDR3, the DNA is TGTGCCAGCTCACCGACTAGCGTGACCACCGGGGAGCTGTTTTTT.

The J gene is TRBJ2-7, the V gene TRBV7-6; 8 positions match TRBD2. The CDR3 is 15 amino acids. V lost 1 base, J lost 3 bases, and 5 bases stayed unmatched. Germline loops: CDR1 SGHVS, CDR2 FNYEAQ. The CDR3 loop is CASSLDEAGGYEQYF. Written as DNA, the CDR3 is TGTGCCAGCAGCTTAGACGAGGCGGGGGGCTACGAGCAGTACTTC. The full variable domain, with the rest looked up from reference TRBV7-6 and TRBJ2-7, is GAGVSQSPRYKVTKRGQDVALRCDPISGHVSLYWYRQALGQGPEFLTYFNYEAQQDKSGLPNDRFSAERPEGSISTLTIQRTEQRDSAMYRCASSLDEAGGYEQYFGPGTRLTVT.

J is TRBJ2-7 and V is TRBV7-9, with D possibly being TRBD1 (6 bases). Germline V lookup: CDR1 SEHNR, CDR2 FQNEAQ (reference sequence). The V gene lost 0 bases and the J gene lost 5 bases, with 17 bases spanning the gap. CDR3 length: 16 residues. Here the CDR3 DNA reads TGTGCCAGCAGCTTAGCCCCTCCGGGACATTCCCACGAGCAGTACGTC. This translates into CASSLAPPGHSHEQYV.